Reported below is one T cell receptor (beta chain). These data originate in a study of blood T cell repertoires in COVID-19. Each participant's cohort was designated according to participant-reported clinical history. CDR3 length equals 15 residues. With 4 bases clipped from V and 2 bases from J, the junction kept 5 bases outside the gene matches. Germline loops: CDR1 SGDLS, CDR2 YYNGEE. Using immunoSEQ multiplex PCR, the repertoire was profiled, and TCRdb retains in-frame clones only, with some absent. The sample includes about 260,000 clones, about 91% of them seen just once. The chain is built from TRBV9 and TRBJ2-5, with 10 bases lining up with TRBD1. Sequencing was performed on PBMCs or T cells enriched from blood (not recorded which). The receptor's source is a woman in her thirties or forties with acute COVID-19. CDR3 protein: CASSPLGQGQETQYF. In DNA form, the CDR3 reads TGTGCCAGCAGCCCTTTGGGACAGGGGCAAGAGACCCAGTACTTC.